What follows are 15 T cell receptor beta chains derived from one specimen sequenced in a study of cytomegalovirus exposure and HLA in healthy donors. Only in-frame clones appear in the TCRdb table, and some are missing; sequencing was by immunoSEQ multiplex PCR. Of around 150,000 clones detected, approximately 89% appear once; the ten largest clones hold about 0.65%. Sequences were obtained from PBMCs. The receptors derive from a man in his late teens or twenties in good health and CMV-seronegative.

The CDR3 DNA reads TGTGCCAGCAGTTACGGGACTAGCGGGGGTCTATACGAGCAGTACTTC. Its translation: CASSYGTSGGLYEQYF. The J gene is TRBJ2-7, the V gene TRBV6-5; 14 bases agree with TRBD2. The germline V gene has CDR1 MNHEY and CDR2 SVGAGI. J gave up 4 bases and V 2 bases, and 4 bases lay outside the gene matches. The CDR3 is made up of 16 amino acids.

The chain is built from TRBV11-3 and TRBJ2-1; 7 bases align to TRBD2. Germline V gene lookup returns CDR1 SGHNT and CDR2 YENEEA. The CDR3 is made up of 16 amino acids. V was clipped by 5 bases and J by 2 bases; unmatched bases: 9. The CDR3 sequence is CASSARLARAYNEQFF. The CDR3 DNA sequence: TGTGCCAGCAGCGCCAGACTAGCTCGGGCCTACAATGAGCAGTTCTTC.

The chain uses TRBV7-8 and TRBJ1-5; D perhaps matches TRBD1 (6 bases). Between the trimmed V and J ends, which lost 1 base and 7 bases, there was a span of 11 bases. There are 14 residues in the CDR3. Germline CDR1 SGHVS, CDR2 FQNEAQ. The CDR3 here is CASSLDRVGQPQHF. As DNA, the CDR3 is TGTGCCAGCAGCTTAGACAGGGTAGGACAGCCCCAGCATTTT.

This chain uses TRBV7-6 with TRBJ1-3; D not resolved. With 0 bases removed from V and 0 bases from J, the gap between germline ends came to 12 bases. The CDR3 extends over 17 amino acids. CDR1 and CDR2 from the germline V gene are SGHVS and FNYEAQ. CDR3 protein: CASSLAGRKGSGNTIYF. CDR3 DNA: TGTGCCAGCAGCTTAGCGGGGAGGAAGGGCTCTGGAAACACCATATATTTT.

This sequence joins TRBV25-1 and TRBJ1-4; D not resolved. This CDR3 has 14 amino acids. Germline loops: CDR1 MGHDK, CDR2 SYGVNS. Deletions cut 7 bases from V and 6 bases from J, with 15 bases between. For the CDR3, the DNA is TGTGCCAGCATGGCATCTCTCGGGGATGAAAAACTGTTTTTT. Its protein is CASMASLGDEKLFF.

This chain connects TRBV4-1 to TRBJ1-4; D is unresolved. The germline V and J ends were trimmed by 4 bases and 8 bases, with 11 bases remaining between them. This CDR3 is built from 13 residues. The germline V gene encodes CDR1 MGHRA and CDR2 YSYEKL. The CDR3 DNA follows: TGCGCCAGCAGCCCCAGCGCGGGGGAAAAACTGTTTTTT. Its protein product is CASSPSAGEKLFF.

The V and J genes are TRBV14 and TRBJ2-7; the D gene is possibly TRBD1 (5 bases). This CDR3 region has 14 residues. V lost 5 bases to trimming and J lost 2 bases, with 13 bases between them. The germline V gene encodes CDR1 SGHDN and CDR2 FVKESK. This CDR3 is CASSFGAGTYEQYF. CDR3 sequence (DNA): TGTGCCAGCAGCTTTGGGGCAGGGACCTACGAGCAGTACTTC.

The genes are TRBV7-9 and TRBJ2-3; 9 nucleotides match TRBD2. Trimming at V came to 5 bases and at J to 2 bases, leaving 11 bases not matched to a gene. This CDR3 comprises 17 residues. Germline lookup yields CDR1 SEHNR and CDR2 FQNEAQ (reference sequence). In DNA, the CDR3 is TGTGCCAGCAGCCTATGGGGAGCGGGGGGATTCACAGATACGCAGTATTTT. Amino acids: CASSLWGAGGFTDTQYF.

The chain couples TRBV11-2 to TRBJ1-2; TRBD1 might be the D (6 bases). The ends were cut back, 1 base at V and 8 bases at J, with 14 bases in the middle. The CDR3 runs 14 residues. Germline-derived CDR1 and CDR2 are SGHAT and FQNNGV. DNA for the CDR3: TGTGCCAGCAGCTTAGGGTACAGGGTGGGCGGCTACACCTTC. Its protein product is CASSLGYRVGGYTF.

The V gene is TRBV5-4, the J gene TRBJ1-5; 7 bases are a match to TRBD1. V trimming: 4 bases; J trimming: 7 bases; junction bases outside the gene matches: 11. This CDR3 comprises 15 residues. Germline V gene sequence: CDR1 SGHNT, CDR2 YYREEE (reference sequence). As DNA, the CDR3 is TGTGCCAGCAGCCAGGCGACAGGGTTGGGGCAGCCCCAGCATTTT. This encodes CASSQATGLGQPQHF.

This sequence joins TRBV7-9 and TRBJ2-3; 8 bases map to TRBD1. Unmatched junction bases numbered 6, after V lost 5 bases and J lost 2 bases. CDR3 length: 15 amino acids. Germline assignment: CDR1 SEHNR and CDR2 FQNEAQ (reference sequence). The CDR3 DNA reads TGTGCCAGCAGCCTTAGGACAGGGCCCACAGATACGCAGTATTTT. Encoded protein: CASSLRTGPTDTQYF. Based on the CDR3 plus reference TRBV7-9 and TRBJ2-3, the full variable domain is DTGVSQNPRHKITKRGQNVTFRCDPISEHNRLYWYRQTLGQGPEFLTYFQNEAQLEKSRLLSDRFSAERPKGSFSTLEIQRTEQGDSAMYLCASSLRTGPTDTQYFGPGTRLTVL.

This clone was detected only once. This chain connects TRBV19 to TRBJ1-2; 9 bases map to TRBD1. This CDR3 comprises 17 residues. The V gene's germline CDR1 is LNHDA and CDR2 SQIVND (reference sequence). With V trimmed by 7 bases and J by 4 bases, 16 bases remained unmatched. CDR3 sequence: CASTDQGTGFRSYGYTF. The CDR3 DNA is TGTGCCAGTACCGATCAGGGGACAGGGTTTCGGTCCTATGGCTACACCTTC.

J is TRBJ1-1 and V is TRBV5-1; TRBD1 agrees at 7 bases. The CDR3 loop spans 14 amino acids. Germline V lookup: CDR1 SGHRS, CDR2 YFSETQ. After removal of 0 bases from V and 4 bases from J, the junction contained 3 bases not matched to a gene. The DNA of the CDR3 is TGCGCCAGCAGCTTGGAGTCAGGGGGCACTGAAGCTTTCTTT. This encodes CASSLESGGTEAFF.

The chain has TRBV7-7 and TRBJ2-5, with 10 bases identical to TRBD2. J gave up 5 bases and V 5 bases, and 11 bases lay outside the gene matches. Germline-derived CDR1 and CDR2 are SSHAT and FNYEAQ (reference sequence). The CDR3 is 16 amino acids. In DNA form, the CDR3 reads TGTGCCAGCAGCGACAAGCAGCGGGGGGGGAGGGAGACCCAGTACTTC. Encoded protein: CASSDKQRGGRETQYF. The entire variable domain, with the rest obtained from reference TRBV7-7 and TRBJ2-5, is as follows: GAGVSQSPRYKVTKRGQDVTLRCDPISSHATLYWYQQALGQGPEFLTYFNYEAQPDKSGLPSDRFSAERPEGSISTLTIQRTEQRDSAMYRCASSDKQRGGRETQYFGPGTRLLVL.

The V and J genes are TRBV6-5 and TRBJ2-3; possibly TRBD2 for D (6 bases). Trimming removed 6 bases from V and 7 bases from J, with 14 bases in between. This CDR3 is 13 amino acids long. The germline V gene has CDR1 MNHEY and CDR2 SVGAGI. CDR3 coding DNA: TGTGCCAGCAGCCTCACGGAGGGGAATACGCAGTATTTT. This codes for CASSLTEGNTQYF.